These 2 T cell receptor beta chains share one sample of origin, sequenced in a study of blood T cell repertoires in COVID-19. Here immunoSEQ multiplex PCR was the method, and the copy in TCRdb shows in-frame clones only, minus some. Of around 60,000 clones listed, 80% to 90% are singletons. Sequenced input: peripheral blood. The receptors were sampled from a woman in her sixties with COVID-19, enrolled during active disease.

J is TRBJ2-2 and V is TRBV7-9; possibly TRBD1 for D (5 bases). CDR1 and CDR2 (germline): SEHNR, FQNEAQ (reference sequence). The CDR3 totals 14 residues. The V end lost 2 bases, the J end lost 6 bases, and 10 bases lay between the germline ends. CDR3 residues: CASSLLGASGELFF. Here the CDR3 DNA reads TGTGCCAGCAGCTTACTTGGGGCTTCCGGGGAGCTGTTTTTT.

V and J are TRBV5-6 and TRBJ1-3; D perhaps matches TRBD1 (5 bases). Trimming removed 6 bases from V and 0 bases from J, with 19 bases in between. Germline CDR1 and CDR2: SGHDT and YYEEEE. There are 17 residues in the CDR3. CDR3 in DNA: TGTGCCAGCAATTTGTTCTTTGGGCAGGGCTCTGGAAACACCATATATTTT. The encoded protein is CASNLFFGQGSGNTIYF.